The 3 T cell receptor beta chains listed next were all sequenced from one sample in a study of blood T cell repertoires in COVID-19. Here immunoSEQ multiplex PCR was the method, and the copy in TCRdb shows in-frame clones only, minus some. This sample has 250,000 to 350,000 clones; less than 85% occur once, and the top ten carry roughly 1.5%. The sample was peripheral blood. All receptors come from a human donor with COVID-19, enrolled during active disease. The donor label of this sample is uncertain.

The chain uses TRBV7-8 and TRBJ2-3; the D gene is possibly TRBD2 (6 bases). CDR3 length: 18 residues. Germline V gives CDR1 SGHVS, CDR2 FQNEAQ. V lost 5 bases, J lost 1 base, and 22 bases lay in between. The CDR3, as DNA: TGTGCCAGCAGCCGGAGGGAGTATGTGATTAGTGGCACAGATACGCAGTATTTT. It codes for CASSRREYVISGTDTQYF.

The chain uses TRBV19 and TRBJ1-3, with 7 bases matching TRBD1. Trimming at V came to 5 bases and at J to 2 bases, leaving 3 bases not matched to a gene. Germline V gene lookup returns CDR1 LNHDA and CDR2 SQIVND (reference sequence). The CDR3 totals 14 residues. In DNA, the CDR3 is TGTGCCAGTAGTCTCAGGGGGACTGGAAACACCATATATTTT. Amino acids: CASSLRGTGNTIYF. Supplemented by reference TRBV19 and TRBJ1-3, the full variable domain reads DGGITQSPKYLFRKEGQNVTLSCEQNLNHDAMYWYRQDPGQGLRLIYYSQIVNDFQKGDIAEGYSVSREKKESFPLTVTSAQKNPTAFYLCASSLRGTGNTIYFGEGSWLTVV.

This chain connects TRBV12-3 or TRBV12-4 to TRBJ1-2, with 8 nucleotides matching TRBD1. The CDR3 consists of 13 residues. The V segment lost 6 bases and the J segment 7 bases; nucleotides outside the gene matches: 7. The CDR3 protein is CASSVQGVSGYTF. The CDR3 nucleotides are TGTGCCAGCAGCGTACAGGGGGTCTCTGGCTACACCTTC.